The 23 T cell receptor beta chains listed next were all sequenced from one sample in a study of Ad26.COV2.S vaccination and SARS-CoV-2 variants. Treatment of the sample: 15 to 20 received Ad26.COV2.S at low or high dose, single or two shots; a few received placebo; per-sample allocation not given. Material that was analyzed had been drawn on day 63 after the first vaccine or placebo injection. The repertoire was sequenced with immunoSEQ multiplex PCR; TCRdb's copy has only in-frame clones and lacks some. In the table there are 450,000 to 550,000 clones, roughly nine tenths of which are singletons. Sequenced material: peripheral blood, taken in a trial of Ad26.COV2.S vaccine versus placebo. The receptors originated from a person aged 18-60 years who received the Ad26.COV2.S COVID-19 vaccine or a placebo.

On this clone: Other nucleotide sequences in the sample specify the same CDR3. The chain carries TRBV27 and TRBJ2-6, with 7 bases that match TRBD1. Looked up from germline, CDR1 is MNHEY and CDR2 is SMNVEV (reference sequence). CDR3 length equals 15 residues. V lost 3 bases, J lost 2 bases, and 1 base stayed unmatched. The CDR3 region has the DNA TGTGCCAGCAGTTTCCAGGGGGCTGGGGCCAACGTCCTGACTTTC. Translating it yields CASSFQGAGANVLTF.

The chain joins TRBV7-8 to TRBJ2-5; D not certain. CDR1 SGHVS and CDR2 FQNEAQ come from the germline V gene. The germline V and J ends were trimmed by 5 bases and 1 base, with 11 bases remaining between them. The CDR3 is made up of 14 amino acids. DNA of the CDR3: TGTGCCAGCAGCCCACGATTCAGCCAAGAGACCCAGTACTTC. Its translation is CASSPRFSQETQYF.

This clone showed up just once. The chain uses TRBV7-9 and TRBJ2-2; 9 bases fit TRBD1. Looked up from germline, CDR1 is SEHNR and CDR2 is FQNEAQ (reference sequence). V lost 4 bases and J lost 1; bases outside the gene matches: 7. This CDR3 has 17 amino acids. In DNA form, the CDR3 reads TGTGCCAGCAGCTGGTCAACAGGGGGCTTGAACACCGGGGAGCTGTTTTTT. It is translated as CASSWSTGGLNTGELFF.

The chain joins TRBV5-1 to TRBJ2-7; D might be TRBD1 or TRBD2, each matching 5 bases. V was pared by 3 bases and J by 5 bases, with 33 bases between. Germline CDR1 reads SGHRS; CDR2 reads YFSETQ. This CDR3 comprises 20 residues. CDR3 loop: CASSSGETEGPIRPIHEQYF. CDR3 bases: TGCGCCAGCAGCTCCGGAGAGACAGAGGGGCCCATCCGTCCAATACACGAGCAGTACTTC.

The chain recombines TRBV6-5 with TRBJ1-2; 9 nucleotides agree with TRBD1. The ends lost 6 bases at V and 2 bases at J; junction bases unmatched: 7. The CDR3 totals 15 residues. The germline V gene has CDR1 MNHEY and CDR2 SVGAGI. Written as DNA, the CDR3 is TGTGCCAGCAGAGCCCGACAGGGGGAGAACTATGGCTACACCTTC. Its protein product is CASRARQGENYGYTF.

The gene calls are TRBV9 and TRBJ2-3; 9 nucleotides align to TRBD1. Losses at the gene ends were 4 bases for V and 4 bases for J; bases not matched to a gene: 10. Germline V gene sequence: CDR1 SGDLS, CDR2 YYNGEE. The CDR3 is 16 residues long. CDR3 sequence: CASSPGTGTGPDTQYF. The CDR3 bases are TGTGCCAGCAGCCCGGGGACAGGGACAGGCCCAGATACGCAGTATTTT.

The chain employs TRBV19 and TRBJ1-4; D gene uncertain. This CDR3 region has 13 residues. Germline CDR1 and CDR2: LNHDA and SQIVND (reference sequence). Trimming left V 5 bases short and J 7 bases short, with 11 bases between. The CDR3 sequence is CASSVEGGEKLFF. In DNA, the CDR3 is TGTGCCAGTAGTGTGGAGGGCGGTGAAAAACTGTTTTTT.

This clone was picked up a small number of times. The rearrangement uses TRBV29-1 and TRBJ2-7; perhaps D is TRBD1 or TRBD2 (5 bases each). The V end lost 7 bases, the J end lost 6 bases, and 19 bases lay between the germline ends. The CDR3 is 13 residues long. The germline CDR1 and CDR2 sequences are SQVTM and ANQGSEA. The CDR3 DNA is TGCAGCGCCCGACCCGAGGGGCGAGGCGAGCAGTACTTC. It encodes CSARPEGRGEQYF.

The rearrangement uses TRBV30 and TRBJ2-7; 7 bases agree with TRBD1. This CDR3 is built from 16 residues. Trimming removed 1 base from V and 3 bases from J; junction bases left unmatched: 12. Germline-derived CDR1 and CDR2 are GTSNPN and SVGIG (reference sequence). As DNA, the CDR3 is TGTGCCTGGAGTGAATGGGGTGACAGGGCGGGCTACGAGCAGTACTTC. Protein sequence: CAWSEWGDRAGYEQYF.

Here the CDR3 reads CASSQDLGQSIYNSPLHF. DNA for the CDR3: TGCGCCAGCAGCCAAGATCTAGGACAGTCAATATATAATTCACCCCTCCACTTT. The gene calls are TRBV4-3 and TRBJ1-6, with D possibly matching TRBD1 (6 bases). The ends were cut back, 0 bases at V and 4 bases at J, with 16 bases in the middle. Germline-derived CDR1 and CDR2 are LGHNA and YSLEER. This CDR3 contains 18 residues.

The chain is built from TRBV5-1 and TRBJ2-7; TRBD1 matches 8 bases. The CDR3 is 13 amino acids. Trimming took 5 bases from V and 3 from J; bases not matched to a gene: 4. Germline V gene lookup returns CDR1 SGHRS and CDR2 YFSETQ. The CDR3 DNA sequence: TGCGCCAGCAGAGATACAGGGGGCTACGAGCAGTACTTC. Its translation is CASRDTGGYEQYF.

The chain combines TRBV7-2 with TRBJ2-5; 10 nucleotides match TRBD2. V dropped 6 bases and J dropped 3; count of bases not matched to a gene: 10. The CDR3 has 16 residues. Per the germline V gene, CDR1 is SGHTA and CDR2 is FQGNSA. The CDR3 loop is CASSRAWTSGEETQYF. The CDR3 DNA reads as TGTGCCAGCAGTCGCGCGTGGACTAGCGGAGAAGAGACCCAGTACTTC.

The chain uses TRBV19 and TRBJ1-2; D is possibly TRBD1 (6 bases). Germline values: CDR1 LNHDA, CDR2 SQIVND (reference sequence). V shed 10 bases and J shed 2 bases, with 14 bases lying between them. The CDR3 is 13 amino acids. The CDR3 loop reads CATRGQTNYGYTF. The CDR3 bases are TGTGCCACCCGAGGACAGACGAACTATGGCTACACCTTC.

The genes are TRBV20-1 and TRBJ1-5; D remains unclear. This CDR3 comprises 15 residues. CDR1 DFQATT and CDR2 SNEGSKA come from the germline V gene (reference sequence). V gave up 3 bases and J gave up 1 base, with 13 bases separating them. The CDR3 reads CSASDSFLSNQPQHF. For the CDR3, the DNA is TGCAGTGCTAGTGATTCCTTCCTGAGCAATCAGCCCCAGCATTTT.

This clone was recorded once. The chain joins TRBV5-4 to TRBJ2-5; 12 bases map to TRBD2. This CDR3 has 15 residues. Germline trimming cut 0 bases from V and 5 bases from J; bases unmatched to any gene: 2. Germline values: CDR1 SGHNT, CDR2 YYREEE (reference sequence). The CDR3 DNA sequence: TGTGCCAGCAGCTTGGTGCTAGCGGGAGGGGAGACCCAGTACTTC. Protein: CASSLVLAGGETQYF.

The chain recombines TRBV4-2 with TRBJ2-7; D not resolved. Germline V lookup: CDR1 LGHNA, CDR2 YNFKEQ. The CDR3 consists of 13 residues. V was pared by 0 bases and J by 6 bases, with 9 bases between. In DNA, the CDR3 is TGTGCCAGCAGCCAAGATTCCGCTGCCGAGCAGTACTTC. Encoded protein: CASSQDSAAEQYF.

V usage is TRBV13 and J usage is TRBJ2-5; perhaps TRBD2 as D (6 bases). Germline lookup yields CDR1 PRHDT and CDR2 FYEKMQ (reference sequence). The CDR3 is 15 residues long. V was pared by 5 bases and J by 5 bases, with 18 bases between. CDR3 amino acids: CASSTRDSLLETQYF. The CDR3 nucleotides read TGTGCCAGCAGCACCCGGGACTCTCTATTGGAGACCCAGTACTTC.

CDR3 DNA: TGTGCCAGCAGTAGACCCATACAGGGGGCTTATGGCTACACCTTC. Translating gives CASSRPIQGAYGYTF. The J gene is TRBJ1-2, the V gene TRBV7-2; TRBD1 aligns across 9 bases. Germline CDR1 and CDR2: SGHTA and FQGNSA. CDR3 size: 15 residues. With 6 bases clipped from V and 5 bases from J, the junction kept 10 bases outside the gene matches. Filled out from reference TRBV7-2 and TRBJ1-2, the complete variable domain reads GAGVSQSPSNKVTEKGKDVELRCDPISGHTALYWYRQSLGQGLEFLIYFQGNSAPDKSGLPSDRFSAERTGGSVSTLTIQRTQQEDSAVYLCASSRPIQGAYGYTFGSGTRLTVV.

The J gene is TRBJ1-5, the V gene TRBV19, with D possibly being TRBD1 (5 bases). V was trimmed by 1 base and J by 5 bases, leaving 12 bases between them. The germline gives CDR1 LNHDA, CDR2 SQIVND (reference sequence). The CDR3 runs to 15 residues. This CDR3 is CASSIVAGLDQPQHF. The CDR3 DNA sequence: TGTGCCAGTAGTATAGTCGCAGGGCTCGATCAGCCCCAGCATTTT. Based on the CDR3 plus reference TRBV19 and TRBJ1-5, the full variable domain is DGGITQSPKYLFRKEGQNVTLSCEQNLNHDAMYWYRQDPGQGLRLIYYSQIVNDFQKGDIAEGYSVSREKKESFPLTVTSAQKNPTAFYLCASSIVAGLDQPQHFGDGTRLSIL.

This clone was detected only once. This CDR3 is CASSLAAGNTEAFF. The CDR3 coding sequence is TGTGCCAGCAGCTTAGCGGCGGGGAACACTGAAGCTTTCTTT. The chain joins TRBV7-2 to TRBJ1-1; no reliable D call. The germline V and J ends were trimmed by 0 bases and 1 base, with 6 bases remaining between them. Germline values: CDR1 SGHTA, CDR2 FQGNSA. The CDR3 has 14 residues.

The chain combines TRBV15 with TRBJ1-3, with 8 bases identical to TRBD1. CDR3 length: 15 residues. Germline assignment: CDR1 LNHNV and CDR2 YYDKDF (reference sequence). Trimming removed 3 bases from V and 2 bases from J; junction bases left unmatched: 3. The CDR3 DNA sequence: TGTGCCACCAGCAGTGCCAGGGGGCCTGGAAACACCATATATTTT. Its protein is CATSSARGPGNTIYF.

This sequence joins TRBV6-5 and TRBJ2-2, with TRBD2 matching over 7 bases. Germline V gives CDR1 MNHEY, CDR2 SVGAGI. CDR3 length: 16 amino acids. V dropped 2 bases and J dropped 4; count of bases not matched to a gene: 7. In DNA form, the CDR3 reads TGTGCCAGCAGTTACGGGCGGGAGCCCCCCACCGGGGAGCTGTTTTTT. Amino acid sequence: CASSYGREPPTGELFF.

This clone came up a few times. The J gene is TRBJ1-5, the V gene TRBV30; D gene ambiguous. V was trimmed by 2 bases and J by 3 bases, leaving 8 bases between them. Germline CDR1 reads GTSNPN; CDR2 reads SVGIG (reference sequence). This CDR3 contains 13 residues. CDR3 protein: CAWSRADNQPQHF. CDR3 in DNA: TGTGCCTGGAGTAGGGCAGACAATCAGCCCCAGCATTTT.